The 8 T cell receptor beta chains presented below share a single source sample, sequenced in a study of T cell changes during pregnancy in multiple sclerosis. Data came from immunoSEQ multiplex PCR; TCRdb stores just in-frame clones and leaves some out. Of about 30,000 clones listed, 85% to 95% are singletons. Sequencing was performed on CD8+ T cells from peripheral blood mononuclear cells, taken before pregnancy. The receptors come from a female donor with multiple sclerosis, enrolled in a pregnancy study.

CDR3 nucleotides: TGTGCCAGCAGTCAAACCCTGGACAGCCCCTACGAGCAGTACTTC. Protein product: CASSQTLDSPYEQYF. This chain uses TRBV6-5 with TRBJ2-7, with TRBD1 as a possible D gene (6 bases). The V and J ends lost 5 bases and 2 bases respectively, with 16 bases between them. The CDR3 is 15 residues long. Germline CDR1 reads MNHEY; CDR2 reads SVGAGI.

V and J are TRBV10-3 and TRBJ2-7; no clear D gene. CDR3 length equals 14 residues. Trimming took off 2 bases at V and 0 bases at J, with 8 bases between the two ends. The germline gives CDR1 ENHRY, CDR2 SYGVKD. CDR3 nucleotides: TGTGCCATCAGTGAGATCCAGGTCTCCTACGAGCAGTACTTC. It translates to CAISEIQVSYEQYF.

V usage is TRBV5-1 and J usage is TRBJ2-7; the match to TRBD2 covers 7 bases. Germline V CDR1 and CDR2: SGHRS, YFSETQ. The CDR3 runs 16 residues. Trimming removed 4 bases from V and 2 bases from J; junction bases left unmatched: 12. CDR3 residues: CASSLGTGGLTYEQYF. CDR3 nucleotides: TGCGCCAGCAGCCTTGGTACGGGAGGCCTCACCTACGAGCAGTACTTC.

The chain recombines TRBV6-5 with TRBJ2-1; 8 bases are shared with TRBD2. The CDR3 length is 13 residues. Germline CDR1 MNHEY, CDR2 SVGAGI. V shed 5 bases and J 9 bases; nucleotides not matched to a gene: 6. CDR3 protein: CASSSGTRSEQFF. In DNA form, the CDR3 reads TGTGCCAGCAGTAGCGGGACTAGGAGTGAGCAGTTCTTC.

The gene calls are TRBV29-1 and TRBJ2-1; TRBD2 aligns across 8 bases. The CDR3 extends over 14 amino acids. The V and J ends lost 1 base and 8 bases, in that order; junction bases with no gene match: 7. Germline CDR1 and CDR2: SQVTM and ANQGSEA. Here the CDR3 DNA reads TGCAGCGTTGAAGGGTCGGGAGGGCCCTATGAGCAGTTCTTC. Translating gives CSVEGSGGPYEQFF.

The V and J genes are TRBV25-1 and TRBJ2-7; D gene unclear. This CDR3 spans 13 amino acids. CDR1 is MGHDK and CDR2 is SYGVNS in the germline V gene. Trimming left V 2 bases short and J 2 bases short, with 7 bases between. For the CDR3, the DNA is TGTGCCAGCAGTGAAAGCCTAACCTACGAGCAGTACTTC. This sequence encodes CASSESLTYEQYF.

The chain is built from TRBV2 and TRBJ2-1; D perhaps matches TRBD2 (5 bases). The CDR3 spans 15 residues. Germline V gives CDR1 SNHLY, CDR2 FYNNEI. CDR3 nucleotide sequence: TGTGCGCACGATCCGGGCCAGCGGTCTTACAATGAGCAGTTCTTC. It encodes CAHDPGQRSYNEQFF.

The chain carries TRBV9 and TRBJ2-7; D may be TRBD2 (7 bases). The CDR3 is 14 residues long. Trimming left V 2 bases short and J 6 bases short, with 15 bases between. Germline loops: CDR1 SGDLS, CDR2 YYNGEE. The CDR3 loop reads CASSVAGEGGEQYF. The DNA of the CDR3 is TGTGCCAGCAGCGTTGCAGGGGAGGGGGGCGAGCAGTACTTC.